Listed here are 15 T cell receptor beta chains from one sample, sequenced in a study of ipilimumab plus nivolumab after autologous stem cell transplantation. Data came from immunoSEQ multiplex PCR; TCRdb stores just in-frame clones and leaves some out. Among some 3,000 clones listed, 80% to 85% were seen once. This material consisted of PBMCs, taken in a trial of ipilimumab plus nivolumab as post-transplant consolidation. These receptors all come from a male donor with multiple myeloma.

This clone was detected only a few times. The V and J genes are TRBV2 and TRBJ2-7, with D possibly called TRBD1 or TRBD2 (5 bases each). This CDR3 comprises 13 residues. The germline V gene has CDR1 SNHLY and CDR2 FYNNEI. V lost 1 base, J lost 6 bases, and 10 bases lay in between. The CDR3 DNA reads as TGTGCCAGCAGTGAAGGAGGGGCCAGCGAGCAGTACTTC. It codes for CASSEGGASEQYF.

The chain has TRBV5-5 and TRBJ2-5; TRBD2 is a possible D gene (7 bases). The CDR3 consists of 17 residues. V was trimmed by 0 bases and J by 4 bases, leaving 19 bases between them. The V gene's germline CDR1 is SGHKS and CDR2 YYEKEE (reference sequence). The CDR3 loop reads CASSLEVLRGGGETQYF. The CDR3 nucleotides are TGTGCCAGCAGCTTGGAAGTGTTGCGGGGAGGGGGAGAGACCCAGTACTTC.

DNA of the CDR3: TGTGCCATCAGCTCCGGGACCTACTACGAGCAGTACTTC. This translates into CAISSGTYYEQYF. The V and J genes are TRBV10-3 and TRBJ2-7, with D tentatively TRBD1 or TRBD2 (5 bases each). Germline loops: CDR1 ENHRY, CDR2 SYGVKD. V lost 6 bases, J lost 3 bases, and 12 bases lay in between. There are 13 residues in the CDR3.

V and J are TRBV2 and TRBJ2-7; no firm D call. The germline gives CDR1 SNHLY, CDR2 FYNNEI. V was clipped by 3 bases and J by 7 bases, with 13 bases between them. The CDR3 length is 13 residues. The CDR3 DNA reads TGTGCCAGCAGTGATTTCCTGACGGGTGAGCAGTACTTC. Its translation: CASSDFLTGEQYF. The full variable domain, with the rest looked up from reference TRBV2 and TRBJ2-7, is EPEVTQTPSHQVTQMGQEVILRCVPISNHLYFYWYRQILGQKVEFLVSFYNNEISEKSEIFDDQFSVERPDGSNFTLKIRSTKLEDSAMYFCASSDFLTGEQYFGPGTRLTVT.

The chain combines TRBV19 with TRBJ2-3; D gene ambiguous. The CDR3 is 14 residues long. The V and J ends lost 3 bases and 1 base respectively, with 8 bases between them. Per germline, CDR1 LNHDA and CDR2 SQIVND (reference sequence). CDR3 nucleotide sequence: TGTGCCAGTAGTATCCCTGGTGGCACAGATACGCAGTATTTT. It yields the protein CASSIPGGTDTQYF.

The chain links TRBV27 to TRBJ1-4; 7 bases align to TRBD1. CDR1 MNHEY and CDR2 SMNVEV come from the germline V gene (reference sequence). The junction had 7 bases not matched to a gene; V was cut back by 4 bases and J by 5 bases. The CDR3 covers 15 residues. Written as DNA, the CDR3 is TGTGCCAGCAGTTCTGACAGGGACTTCAATGAAAAACTGTTTTTT. Translated, it gives CASSSDRDFNEKLFF.

This chain connects TRBV19 to TRBJ1-5, with D tentatively TRBD1 (6 bases). In germline, CDR1 is LNHDA, CDR2 SQIVND (reference sequence). This CDR3 spans 12 amino acids. The V end lost 5 bases, the J end lost 4 bases, and 6 bases lay between the germline ends. Written as DNA, the CDR3 is TGTGCCAGTAGTGACAGGAATCAGCCCCAGCATTTT. This encodes CASSDRNQPQHF.

J is TRBJ2-6 and V is TRBV2; D perhaps matches TRBD1 (5 bases). Germline CDR1 reads SNHLY; CDR2 reads FYNNEI. There are 15 residues in the CDR3. Trimming removed 7 bases at V and 1 base at J, with 11 bases between. The CDR3 DNA sequence: TGTGCCAGCAAAACAGGTCTTTCTGGGGCCAACGTCCTGACTTTC. Protein sequence: CASKTGLSGANVLTF.

This clone occurred a few times. This chain uses TRBV4-3 with TRBJ1-2; D is unresolved. Germline loops: CDR1 LGHNA, CDR2 YSLEER. CDR3 length: 14 amino acids. Between the trimmed V and J ends, which lost 2 bases and 6 bases, there was a span of 13 bases. CDR3 amino acids: CASSQWGVVDGYTF. DNA for the CDR3: TGCGCCAGCAGCCAATGGGGAGTTGTGGATGGCTACACCTTC.

The CDR3 bases are TGTGCCTGGAGTGTTCGTTGGAGTGGCTACGAGCAGTACTTC. Protein sequence: CAWSVRWSGYEQYF. The V call is TRBV30, the J call TRBJ2-7; D is uncertain. The CDR3 contains 14 residues. Germline assignment: CDR1 GTSNPN and CDR2 SVGIG (reference sequence). V was clipped by 0 bases and J by 3 bases, with 12 bases between them.

This clone is medium-sized (0.01 to 0.1%) within its sample. V and J are TRBV7-9 and TRBJ1-1; possible D gene TRBD1, 5 bases. From germline, CDR1 is SEHNR and CDR2 FQNEAQ (reference sequence). The germline V and J ends were trimmed by 5 bases and 7 bases, with 17 bases remaining between them. This CDR3 spans 14 amino acids. This CDR3 reads CASSATGPKYEAFF. CDR3 nucleotides: TGTGCCAGCAGCGCTACGGGGCCTAAATATGAAGCTTTCTTT.

There are a few counts of this clone. The chain carries TRBV6-6 and TRBJ1-1; D is ambiguous. Between the trimmed V and J ends, which lost 7 bases and 4 bases, there was a span of 16 bases. CDR1 and CDR2 from the germline V gene are MNHNY and SVGAGI (reference sequence). The length of the CDR3 is 14 residues. The CDR3 DNA is TGTGCCAGCATACTTCCTACGTCGAGCACTGAAGCTTTCTTT. Translation: CASILPTSSTEAFF.

The gene calls are TRBV19 and TRBJ1-3, with D hard to call. The germline V and J ends were trimmed by 7 bases and 0 bases, with 16 bases remaining between them. The CDR3 has 16 amino acids. CDR1 and CDR2 (germline): LNHDA, SQIVND (reference sequence). The CDR3 is CASKGPQGLSGNTIYF. The DNA of the CDR3 is TGTGCCAGTAAAGGTCCCCAAGGACTCTCTGGAAACACCATATATTTT.

This clone was found a few times. This chain joins TRBV19 and TRBJ2-1; D is tentatively TRBD1 or TRBD2 (5 bases each). The CDR3 has 16 residues. Germline V lookup: CDR1 LNHDA, CDR2 SQIVND (reference sequence). Trimming pared 3 bases from V and 0 bases from J, leaving 12 bases between. Written as DNA, the CDR3 is TGTGCCAGTAGTATTGGGTGGGGGAGCTCCTACAATGAGCAGTTCTTC. This encodes CASSIGWGSSYNEQFF.

This clone was seen only a few times. The rearrangement links TRBV6-1 to TRBJ1-2; D is unresolved. The germline CDR1 and CDR2 sequences are MNHNS and SASEGT. Trimming cost V 2 bases and J 8 bases, with 12 bases left between them. This CDR3 comprises 13 residues. The CDR3 coding sequence is TGTGCCAGCAGTGAAAGCCTTCGTAACGGCTACACCTTC. Translation: CASSESLRNGYTF.